One and the same sample provided the 31 T cell receptor beta chains below, sequenced in a study of shared clonotypes between healthy human individuals (dated by TCRdb to the early 2020s). The library was prepared using the immunoSEQ multiplex PCR assay. TCRdb retrieved this table from immuneACCESS and kept in-frame rearrangements only. Not all clones are present; in checked studies, unresolved V genes account for under half, and no reason is known for the remainder. The sample table holds some 240,000 clones, of which 60% to 80% were seen once. The top ten clonotypes cover more than 9.5% of the sample. Sequencing used memory CD4+ T cells sorted from blood. The intended sense of this specimen's cell subset or site label: CD45RA-negative fraction. Receptors originate from a man in his thirties or forties in good health.

The chain links TRBV28 to TRBJ2-1, with D tentatively TRBD2 (6 bases). CDR3 length: 16 residues. The V gene lost 5 bases and the J gene lost 8 bases, with 22 bases spanning the gap. Germline values: CDR1 MDHEN, CDR2 SYDVKM. The CDR3 region has the DNA TGTGCCAGCAGTCCCCGGGGGATTAGCGGAGACTATGAGCAGTTCTTC. Amino acids: CASSPRGISGDYEQFF.

The CDR3 loop is CASSRPKGGQLISDTQYF. CDR3 in DNA: TGCGCCAGCAGTCGTCCAAAGGGGGGACAATTAATTTCAGATACGCAGTATTTT. This rearrangement joins TRBV10-1 to TRBJ2-3; D assignment may be TRBD1 or TRBD2 (6 bases each). V was trimmed by 5 bases and J by 4 bases, leaving 25 bases between them. CDR3 length equals 18 residues. CDR1 and CDR2 from the germline V gene are WNHNN and SYGVQD (reference sequence).

The chain combines TRBV9 with TRBJ2-3; 8 nucleotides align to TRBD2. The germline V gene encodes CDR1 SGDLS and CDR2 YYNGEE. V trimming: 3 bases; J trimming: 0 bases; junction bases outside the gene matches: 15. The CDR3 is made up of 19 amino acids. CDR3 sequence: CASSGPASGLRASTDTQYF. The CDR3 nucleotides read TGTGCCAGCAGCGGCCCCGCTAGCGGGCTCCGGGCTAGCACAGATACGCAGTATTTT.

The gene calls are TRBV5-1 and TRBJ2-3, with D possibly matching TRBD2 (5 bases). V was clipped by 5 bases and J by 1 base, with 11 bases between them. Germline-derived CDR1 and CDR2 are SGHRS and YFSETQ. CDR3 length: 14 amino acids. In DNA form, the CDR3 reads TGCGCCAGCAGTAGCGATTGGGGCACAGATACGCAGTATTTT. This translates into CASSSDWGTDTQYF.

This chain connects TRBV5-5 to TRBJ1-1, with D maybe TRBD1 (5 bases). The CDR3 contains 13 residues. Germline values: CDR1 SGHKS, CDR2 YYEKEE (reference sequence). With 4 bases removed from V and 3 bases from J, the gap between germline ends came to 10 bases. CDR3 protein: CASSLLGDTEAFF. For the CDR3, the DNA is TGTGCCAGCAGCCTTTTAGGGGACACTGAAGCTTTCTTT.

Only a few counts were recorded for this clone. The genes are TRBV7-2 and TRBJ2-3, with a weak D call TRBD1 (6 bases). Germline V gene lookup returns CDR1 SGHTA and CDR2 FQGNSA. The length of the CDR3 is 13 residues. The ends were cut back, 5 bases at V and 6 bases at J, with 12 bases in the middle. The CDR3 nucleotides read TGTGCCAGCAGCAACAAACAGGGTGATACGCAGTATTTT. Protein: CASSNKQGDTQYF. The full variable domain, its missing parts supplied by reference TRBV7-2 and TRBJ2-3, is GAGVSQSPSNKVTEKGKDVELRCDPISGHTALYWYRQSLGQGLEFLIYFQGNSAPDKSGLPSDRFSAERTGGSVSTLTIQRTQQEDSAVYLCASSNKQGDTQYFGPGTRLTVL.

V is TRBV15 and J is TRBJ2-2; D call uncertain. The CDR3 is made up of 15 amino acids. The germline V and J ends were trimmed by 6 bases and 0 bases, with 11 bases remaining between them. The germline V gene encodes CDR1 LNHNV and CDR2 YYDKDF (reference sequence). The CDR3 nucleotides are TGTGCCACCAGGGAAGATCCGGCGAACACCGGGGAGCTGTTTTTT. Protein sequence: CATREDPANTGELFF.

The chain joins TRBV7-2 to TRBJ2-2; D is unclear. The length of the CDR3 is 13 residues. V was clipped by 4 bases and J by 16 bases, with 19 bases between them. Looked up from germline, CDR1 is SGHTA and CDR2 is FQGNSA. CDR3 sequence (DNA): TGTGCCAGCAGCTCGGAACGGACCTTATATAAGTTTTTT. Translation gives CASSSERTLYKFF.

The rearrangement joins TRBV28 to TRBJ2-7; D is unresolved. Trimming pared 8 bases from V and 4 bases from J, leaving 9 bases between. In germline, CDR1 is MDHEN, CDR2 SYDVKM. The CDR3 loop spans 11 amino acids. CDR3 nucleotide sequence: TGTGCCAGCGTCGGCCTTTACGAGCAGTACTTC. It codes for CASVGLYEQYF.

V usage is TRBV5-4 and J usage is TRBJ2-5, with 7 bases aligning to TRBD2. Germline-derived CDR1 and CDR2 are SGHNT and YYREEE (reference sequence). The CDR3 sequence is 14 residues long. V lost 2 bases to trimming and J lost 4 bases; unmatched junction nucleotides: 5. In nucleotides, the CDR3 is TGTGCCAGCAGCTTTTGGCGGGAGAGAGAGACCCAGTACTTC. This translates into CASSFWRERETQYF.

The chain links TRBV7-2 to TRBJ2-7; 7 bases line up with TRBD2. The length of the CDR3 is 17 residues. Looked up from germline, CDR1 is SGHTA and CDR2 is FQGNSA. J gave up 2 bases and V 3 bases, and 13 bases lay outside the gene matches. The chain's CDR3 is CASSFFGGGVDPYEQYF. Here the CDR3 DNA reads TGTGCCAGCAGCTTTTTTGGGGGGGGAGTTGACCCCTACGAGCAGTACTTC.

The table lists this clone with a few counts. V usage is TRBV18 and J usage is TRBJ2-3; D gene unclear. The ends were cut back, 3 bases at V and 0 bases at J, with 7 bases in the middle. The CDR3 runs to 14 residues. CDR1 and CDR2 (germline): KGHSH, LQKENI. This chain's CDR3 is CASSPLLSTDTQYF. In nucleotides, the CDR3 is TGTGCCAGCTCACCCCTCCTTAGCACAGATACGCAGTATTTT.

This sequence joins TRBV5-1 and TRBJ2-1; D is possibly TRBD1 (6 bases). Germline CDR1 and CDR2: SGHRS and YFSETQ. V was clipped by 0 bases and J by 6 bases, with 7 bases between them. CDR3 length: 13 amino acids. CDR3 protein: CASSLDRANEQFF. The CDR3 DNA sequence: TGCGCCAGCAGCTTGGACAGGGCCAATGAGCAGTTCTTC.

J is TRBJ1-2 and V is TRBV6-5; weak D call: TRBD1 (6 bases). V was shortened by 10 bases and J by 2 bases, with 20 bases between the two germline ends. The CDR3 spans 15 residues. Germline V lookup: CDR1 MNHEY, CDR2 SVGAGI. CDR3 protein: CAIVVLGQLNYGYTF. The CDR3 DNA reads as TGTGCCATAGTCGTACTCGGACAGTTAAACTATGGCTACACCTTC.

The V call is TRBV9, the J call TRBJ2-2; 11 nucleotides agree with TRBD1. Germline V CDR1 and CDR2: SGDLS, YYNGEE. The CDR3 totals 17 residues. J lost 2 bases, V lost 2 bases, and 5 bases had no gene match. The CDR3 DNA is TGTGCCAGCAGCGTGAGCGGGACAGGGGGAAACACCGGGGAGCTGTTTTTT. Its translation is CASSVSGTGGNTGELFF.

This chain links TRBV4-2 with TRBJ2-2; D might be TRBD2 (6 bases). V gave up 6 bases and J gave up 0 bases, with 11 bases separating them. The CDR3 contains 15 residues. The germline V gene encodes CDR1 LGHNA and CDR2 YNFKEQ. The CDR3 is CASRQAGSNTGELFF. CDR3 nucleotides: TGTGCCAGCAGGCAGGCGGGATCGAACACCGGGGAGCTGTTTTTT.

J is TRBJ1-2 and V is TRBV15; no definite D call. CDR1 is LNHNV, CDR2 YYDKDF, per germline (reference sequence). This CDR3 has 16 amino acids. V lost 0 bases to trimming and J lost 2 bases, with 13 bases between them. CDR3 region: CATSREGLNRNYGYTF. The DNA for the CDR3 is TGTGCCACCAGCAGAGAGGGCCTCAACAGAAACTATGGCTACACCTTC.

CDR3 loop: CASSLLGLGSYNEQFF. The CDR3 DNA reads as TGTGCCAGCAGTTTGTTAGGCCTCGGCTCCTACAATGAGCAGTTCTTC. J is TRBJ2-1 and V is TRBV27, with D unresolved. Germline V CDR1 and CDR2: MNHEY, SMNVEV (reference sequence). With 3 bases removed from V and 0 bases from J, the gap between germline ends came to 12 bases. This CDR3 has 16 residues.

This clone was seen many times. The chain carries TRBV5-5 and TRBJ1-1, with D perhaps matching TRBD1 (5 bases). V gave up 5 bases and J gave up 4 bases, with 12 bases separating them. The CDR3 length is 13 residues. The germline V gene has CDR1 SGHKS and CDR2 YYEKEE (reference sequence). In DNA form, the CDR3 reads TGTGCCAGCAGGGGTTGGGGGGTCACTGAAGCTTTCTTT. This encodes CASRGWGVTEAFF.

The rearrangement uses TRBV30 and TRBJ2-1; TRBD2 matches 7 bases. J lost 5 bases, V lost 4 bases, and 5 bases had no gene match. Germline V gives CDR1 GTSNPN, CDR2 SVGIG (reference sequence). This CDR3 has 13 amino acids. CDR3 residues: CAWNERGDNEQFF. The CDR3 DNA sequence: TGTGCCTGGAATGAGCGGGGCGACAATGAGCAGTTCTTC.

This chain joins TRBV14 and TRBJ2-3; 10 bases map to TRBD2. There are 17 residues in the CDR3. The germline V gene encodes CDR1 SGHDN and CDR2 FVKESK. Losses at the gene ends were 0 bases for V and 3 bases for J; bases not matched to a gene: 6. The CDR3 loop is CASSQEKAGGKTDTQYF. The CDR3, as DNA: TGTGCCAGCAGCCAAGAGAAAGCGGGAGGGAAAACAGATACGCAGTATTTT. Using reference TRBV14 and TRBJ2-3 for the parts outside the CDR3, the full variable domain is EAGVTQFPSHSVIEKGQTVTLRCDPISGHDNLYWYRRVMGKEIKFLLHFVKESKQDESGMPNNRFLAERTGGTYSTLKVQPAELEDSGVYFCASSQEKAGGKTDTQYFGPGTRLTVL.

V is TRBV6-1 and J is TRBJ2-7; TRBD1 might be the D (6 bases). Germline lookup yields CDR1 MNHNS and CDR2 SASEGT. V was trimmed by 0 bases and J by 0 bases, leaving 9 bases between them. The CDR3 extends over 15 amino acids. The CDR3 nucleotides are TGTGCCAGCAGTGAAGCGTGGACAGCCTCCTACGAGCAGTACTTC. This encodes CASSEAWTASYEQYF.

CDR3 sequence reads: CASSAGQQETQYF. In DNA form, the CDR3 reads TGTGCCAGCAGCGCAGGACAGCAAGAGACCCAGTACTTC. This chain joins TRBV2 and TRBJ2-5, with D tentatively TRBD1 (6 bases). This CDR3 is 13 amino acids long. V lost 6 bases and J lost 2, with 10 bases in between. From germline, CDR1 is SNHLY and CDR2 FYNNEI.

Here the CDR3 DNA reads TGTGCCAGCACCAGGGGGGCAGGGGGTCAGCCCCAGCATTTT. This gives the protein CASTRGAGGQPQHF. V usage is TRBV6-1 and J usage is TRBJ1-5, with 7 bases identical to TRBD1. The length of the CDR3 is 14 residues. Trimming took 7 bases from V and 6 from J; bases not matched to a gene: 9. CDR1 and CDR2 from the germline V gene are MNHNS and SASEGT.

This chain joins TRBV2 and TRBJ2-2; possible D gene TRBD1, 6 bases. Trimming left V 5 bases short and J 6 bases short, with 13 bases between. Germline lookup yields CDR1 SNHLY and CDR2 FYNNEI. The CDR3 consists of 14 residues. CDR3 sequence reads: CASSTGSLAGELFF. CDR3 DNA sequence: TGTGCCAGCAGTACAGGGTCGCTCGCCGGGGAGCTGTTTTTT.

A few counts support this clone. V usage is TRBV7-9 and J usage is TRBJ2-5; no clear D gene. Germline lookup yields CDR1 SEHNR and CDR2 FQNEAQ (reference sequence). CDR3 length: 16 amino acids. V shed 1 base and J shed 2 bases, with 14 bases lying between them. The CDR3 DNA sequence: TGTGCCAGCAGCTTAGGAGGATGGGCTGGGCAAGAGACCCAGTACTTC. Protein product: CASSLGGWAGQETQYF.

The gene calls are TRBV27 and TRBJ2-3; D remains ambiguous. Germline CDR1 MNHEY, CDR2 SMNVEV (reference sequence). The V end was cut by 0 bases, the J end by 2 bases, with 6 bases between. CDR3 length equals 14 residues. For the CDR3, the DNA is TGTGCCAGCAGTTTATCTTTAGTCACAGATACGCAGTATTTT. It translates to CASSLSLVTDTQYF.

In its sample, this clone was seen a few times. The rearrangement links TRBV6-6 to TRBJ1-5; TRBD1 aligns across 7 bases. The CDR3 has 15 residues. Germline V gives CDR1 MNHNY, CDR2 SVGAGI (reference sequence). V lost 6 bases to trimming and J lost 2 bases; unmatched junction nucleotides: 7. The CDR3 nucleotides read TGTGCCAGCAGCCCGACAGGGTTGGGCAATCAGCCCCAGCATTTT. Residues: CASSPTGLGNQPQHF.

The chain joins TRBV2 to TRBJ2-1; no clear D gene. CDR1 SNHLY and CDR2 FYNNEI come from the germline V gene. The CDR3 is made up of 14 amino acids. V lost 8 bases, J lost 0 bases, and 11 bases lay in between. The CDR3 loop is CASCPESSYNEQFF. The CDR3, as DNA: TGTGCCAGCTGTCCCGAAAGCTCCTACAATGAGCAGTTCTTC.

V is TRBV15 and J is TRBJ1-5, with a weak D call TRBD1 (6 bases). The CDR3 spans 15 residues. Trimming took off 5 bases at V and 0 bases at J, with 11 bases between the two ends. CDR1 and CDR2 (germline): LNHNV, YYDKDF (reference sequence). CDR3 in DNA: TGTGCCACCAGCGGGGGCGATTATAGCAATCAGCCCCAGCATTTT. This sequence encodes CATSGGDYSNQPQHF.

The rearrangement joins TRBV15 to TRBJ2-5; D gene uncertain. Germline V gene data show CDR1 as LNHNV and CDR2 as YYDKDF (reference sequence). V lost 4 bases and J 0 bases, leaving 6 bases between the germline ends. This CDR3 is built from 13 residues. CDR3 nucleotides: TGTGCCACCAGCACCAGGAACCAAGAGACCCAGTACTTC. Protein sequence: CATSTRNQETQYF.